This T cell receptor beta chain was recorded in a study of identical twins. General observations from the study: Analyses of zero insertions could be partly confounded by invariant MAIT and iNKT cells. For out-of-frame beta sequences, excess twin sharing was weaker.

This clonotype was counted between two and nine times. Its antigen is undetermined. Germline CDR1 and CDR2: SQVTM and ANQGSEA. The CDR3 is made up of 12 amino acids. Trimming at V came to 7 bases and at J to 6 bases, leaving 6 bases not matched to a gene. TCRdb reprocessed the 5' RACE reads with MiXCR, giving one entry per CDR3 protein. The data show about 470,000 distinct CDR3 sequences, roughly 26% seen once. The same data also contributed to another study, on T cells expressing NK-cell markers. That source reports: Source material for TCR beta repertoires consisted of sorted CD3+CD56+NKG2C+, CD3+CD56+NKG2C- and CD3+CD56-NKG2C+ T cells. In a handful of donors, these clonotypes also led the CD3+CD56-NKG2C+ fraction.

This receptor was obtained from a woman between 18 and 29 years old in good health. The sample consisted of CD4+ T cells sorted from blood. V and J are TRBV29-1 and TRBJ2-7; 10 bases map to TRBD1. The CDR3 here is CSATGTGVEQYF. The DNA for the CDR3 is TGCAGCGCCACCGGGACAGGGGTCGAGCAGTACTTC.